This TCR beta chain was profiled in a study of CD8+ T cells in alopecia areata listed by TCRdb under 2018. Concerning the study at large: Skin from C3H/HeJ donors with spontaneous alopecia (6-12 months old) was grafted onto female C3H/HeJ recipients that were 7-10 weeks old. The study used high-throughput TCRbeta sequencing to examine T cell clonal expansion in alopecia areata, in both the C3H/HeJ mouse model and human patients. On the human side, TCRbeta sequencing was run on scalp tissue and on sorted CD4+ and CD8+ peripheral blood T cells from healthy controls and from alopecia areata patients with either patchy or totalis/universalis disease. Clonality in the scalp was compared among normal scalp (n=4), patchy alopecia areata scalp (n=8), and alopecia totalis/universalis scalp (n=8). The RNA source kit depended on sample type: the PAXgene miRNA kit for fixed scalp, the miRNeasy kit for PBMCs, and the RNeasy kit for mouse skin. Amplification of TCRbeta CDR3 regions was done by immunoSEQ multiplex PCR using 35 Vbeta forward primers and 13 Jbeta reverse primers. The paper as a whole reports these results and caveats: Lesional scalp, especially in alopecia totalis/universalis, showed higher clonality and more expanded CD8+ clones than normal scalp, suggesting antigenic drive. Resident alphabeta T cells in normal human skin are also sequenced, complicating scalp TCR repertoire analysis, unlike mouse skin dominated by gammadelta T cells. Shared TCR sequences between patients were less evident than in mice, which may be partly attributable to HLA diversity in the patient population.

Pooled mouse cutaneous lymph node cells were stained for CD4, CD8alpha, NKG2D, NKG2ACE and other markers, then sorted on a BD Influx. In this sample, this clone turned up a few times. The clone's antigen remains unknown. In this record, gene identifiers and germline sequences come from the mouse. The read terminates 4 residues ahead of where the CDR3 ends, so the germline J gene completes it. CDR1 is given as FNHDT and CDR2 as SITEND, both from the germline V gene (reference sequence). Trimming accounts for 2 bases at V and 0 bases at J, while the number of junction bases matched to no gene is 5. The CDR3 measures 16 amino acids from cysteine to phenylalanine. The CDR3 was read in part: 36 bases, with the frame set at base 1. The library was produced with the immunoSEQ multiplex PCR assay. To provide template for TCR sequencing, every sample had RNA extracted and reverse transcribed into cDNA. SuperScript III was used to make first-strand cDNA, primed with a 2:1 mix of oligo-dT and random hexamers. A synthetic immune receptor repertoire was used to gauge amplification bias, and whatever bias remained was removed computationally. Libraries were sequenced on Illumina HiSeq with 60 bp reads covering the CDR3, read from J toward V. The study's own analysis went as follows. Raw reads were preprocessed to remove errors, and CDR3 was defined according to IMGT conventions as the region from the conserved cysteine to phenylalanine. To get clonality, Shannon entropy was normalized by log2 of the number of productive unique TCRs and the result was subtracted from 1. CD4 or CD8 identity of scalp clones was inferred by cross-referencing scalp TCRbeta sequences with sorted blood CD4 and CD8 repertoires. TCRdb took over this immuneACCESS table, retaining in-frame rearrangements with V and J assigned. Such tables are incomplete; in checked studies, under half of the missing clones stem from an unresolved V gene, and the remainder is unexplained. That table furnishes V, J and clone size, whereas the DNA furnished D and trimming. This sample was tabulated with 200,000 to 300,000 clones, among which there are no singletons. Approximately 1.2% of the sample lies in the top ten.

The sequence was obtained from a C3H/HeJ mouse with alopecia areata. This strain is characterized by the MHC haplotype H2-k. The rearrangement joined TRBV19 to TRBJ2-7, and TRBD2 matches 10 of the central bases. Sample: CD4+ T cells sorted from a lymph node. The CDR3 DNA, read in part, is TGTGCCAGCAGTATTGGCTGGGGGGGCCACTCCTAT. This codes for CASSIGWGGHSY. The entire CDR3 sequence reads CASSIGWGGHSYEQYF.